Shown below are 21 T cell receptor beta chains from a single sample sequenced in a study of T cell repertoires in cytomegalovirus infection. TCRdb ran MiXCR on the reads and lists one entry per CDR3 protein. The table shows some 590,000 distinct CDR3 sequences, with around 40% occurring only once. The antigens of these receptors remain unknown. Material: cultured PBMCs, obtained from culture after CMV antigen stimulation. The receptors originated from a human donor in good health (CMV status not recorded). Some clones in this sample may be carry-over from other donors' samples.

This clonotype was counted only a few times. V is TRBV7-2 and J is TRBJ1-1; no clear D gene. Germline V gene data show CDR1 as SGHTA and CDR2 as FQGNSA. V lost 5 bases and J 4 bases, leaving 8 bases between the germline ends. This CDR3 is 12 amino acids long. The CDR3 bases are TGTGCCAGCAGCCCCACTCCCACTGAAGCTTTCTTT. Its protein is CASSPTPTEAFF. Variable domain in full (rest from reference TRBV7-2 and TRBJ1-1): GAGVSQSPSNKVTEKGKDVELRCDPISGHTALYWYRQSLGQGLEFLIYFQGNSAPDKSGLPSDRFSAERTGGSVSTLTIQRTQQEDSAVYLCASSPTPTEAFFGQGTRLTVV.

The chain employs TRBV20-1 and TRBJ1-6, with TRBD1 as a possible D gene (5 bases). The V gene lost 0 bases and the J gene lost 7 bases, with 16 bases spanning the gap. Germline CDR1 is DFQATT and CDR2 is SNEGSKA (reference sequence). The CDR3 sequence is 16 residues long. Here the CDR3 DNA reads TGCAGTGCTAGAGATCTAGGGCAGGGAGACAATTCACCCCTCCACTTT. This translates into CSARDLGQGDNSPLHF.

This clonotype was counted many times. The J gene is TRBJ1-2, the V gene TRBV11-2, with D tentatively TRBD1 (5 bases). Trimming pared 10 bases from V and 2 bases from J, leaving 8 bases between. This CDR3 has 11 residues. Germline lookup yields CDR1 SGHAT and CDR2 FQNNGV. CDR3 sequence reads: CATRQNYGYTF. CDR3 nucleotide sequence: TGTGCCACCCGACAGAACTATGGCTACACCTTC.

This clonotype was picked up a small number of times. The chain carries TRBV6-2 or TRBV6-3 and TRBJ2-5; D tentatively fits TRBD1 or TRBD2 (5 bases each). Germline V gene data show CDR1 as MNHEY and CDR2 as SVGEGT. This CDR3 spans 15 amino acids. The germline V and J ends were trimmed by 6 bases and 4 bases, with 18 bases remaining between them. CDR3 sequence (DNA): TGTGCCAGCAGCCACCGGGACCTCCTTCTAGAGACCCAGTACTTC. It translates to CASSHRDLLLETQYF.

The gene calls are TRBV7-9 and TRBJ2-3; no firm D call. The CDR3 is 15 residues long. Per the germline V gene, CDR1 is SEHNR and CDR2 is FQNEAQ (reference sequence). The ends were cut back, 6 bases at V and 1 base at J, with 14 bases in the middle. The CDR3 nucleotides read TGTGCCAGCAGACCAACACGCGAGCGCACAGATACGCAGTATTTT. It codes for CASRPTRERTDTQYF.

This clonotype showed up just once. This rearrangement joins TRBV19 to TRBJ1-4; D might be TRBD1 (6 bases). The V and J ends lost 3 bases and 10 bases respectively, with 24 bases between them. Germline CDR1 reads LNHDA; CDR2 reads SQIVND (reference sequence). This CDR3 comprises 17 residues. The CDR3 sequence: CASSMDAEDSQRGKLFF. CDR3 DNA sequence: TGTGCCAGTAGTATGGACGCCGAGGACAGCCAGCGTGGAAAACTGTTTTTT.

The chain recombines TRBV14 with TRBJ1-1; unclear D gene. There are 13 residues in the CDR3. V was trimmed by 5 bases and J by 1 base, leaving 8 bases between them. Germline CDR1 and CDR2: SGHDN and FVKESK. CDR3 loop: CASSAQSNTEAFF. The CDR3 DNA reads TGTGCCAGCAGCGCTCAGTCGAACACTGAAGCTTTCTTT.

In its sample, this clonotype was seen a few times. The chain joins TRBV4-3 to TRBJ2-5, with 14 bases aligning to TRBD2. CDR1 and CDR2 (germline): LGHNA, YSLEER. V was pared by 1 base and J by 0 bases, with 1 base of the junction left unmatched. The CDR3 runs 17 residues. CDR3 loop: CASSQGTSGRHQETQYF. In nucleotides, the CDR3 is TGCGCCAGCAGCCAAGGGACTAGCGGGAGGCACCAAGAGACCCAGTACTTC.

This clonotype has a single count. The CDR3 protein is CASSTRLAGGFYEQYF. Here the CDR3 DNA reads TGTGCCAGCAGCACCCGACTAGCGGGAGGGTTCTACGAGCAGTACTTC. The chain employs TRBV5-8 and TRBJ2-7, with 14 positions matching TRBD2. The V and J ends lost 4 bases and 3 bases, in that order; junction bases with no gene match: 6. The CDR3 runs to 16 residues. CDR1 is SGHTS, CDR2 YDEGEE, per germline.

This clonotype was counted ten times or more. The gene calls are TRBV7-2 and TRBJ2-5; D assignment may be TRBD1 or TRBD2 (6 bases each). Trimming stripped 5 bases from V and 1 base from J, with 32 bases between. CDR1 and CDR2 from the germline V gene are SGHTA and FQGNSA. This CDR3 is 21 amino acids long. The CDR3 is CASSQGWGAAGYSNGQETQYF. The CDR3 DNA sequence: TGTGCCAGCAGCCAAGGGTGGGGGGCAGCGGGCTACTCGAACGGCCAAGAGACCCAGTACTTC.

This chain joins TRBV28 and TRBJ1-3; TRBD1 might be the D (5 bases). The germline V gene encodes CDR1 MDHEN and CDR2 SYDVKM. CDR3 size: 14 residues. The CDR3 DNA is TGTGCTAGCTCATTCAGGGAGTGGGGAAACACCATATATTTT. Translating gives CASSFREWGNTIYF. Together with reference TRBV28 and TRBJ1-3, the CDR3 gives the full variable domain: DVKVTQSSRYLVKRTGEKVFLECVQDMDHENMFWYRQDPGLGLRLIYFSYDVKMKEKGDIPEGYSVSREKKERFSLILESASTNQTSMYLCASSFREWGNTIYFGEGSWLTVV.

This clonotype was found a few times. The genes are TRBV7-6 and TRBJ2-1; D uncertain. This CDR3 has 15 residues. From germline, CDR1 is SGHVS and CDR2 FNYEAQ. The V end lost 5 bases, the J end lost 2 bases, and 13 bases lay between the germline ends. The CDR3 reads CASSPAFGTYNEQFF. CDR3 sequence (DNA): TGTGCCAGCAGCCCAGCCTTCGGTACCTACAATGAGCAGTTCTTC.

The chain uses TRBV7-9 and TRBJ1-5; D gene uncertain. The CDR3 consists of 13 residues. CDR1 is SEHNR, CDR2 FQNEAQ, per germline (reference sequence). Deletions cut 5 bases from V and 6 bases from J, with 11 bases between. The CDR3 DNA sequence: TGTGCCAGCAGCCGACCCTCGGGTCAGCCCCAGCATTTT. Translating gives CASSRPSGQPQHF.

This clonotype was observed at least ten times. V usage is TRBV9 and J usage is TRBJ1-1, with no clear D. The CDR3 covers 14 residues. Germline CDR1 reads SGDLS; CDR2 reads YYNGEE. V gave up 3 bases and J gave up 4 bases, with 13 bases separating them. Here the CDR3 reads CASSDRIGGTEAFF. The CDR3 nucleotides are TGTGCCAGCAGCGACCGAATAGGTGGCACTGAAGCTTTCTTT.

The chain recombines TRBV2 with TRBJ1-2; D uncertain. The CDR3 is 15 amino acids. V lost 2 bases, J lost 4 bases, and 14 bases lay in between. Germline V CDR1 and CDR2: SNHLY, FYNNEI. In DNA form, the CDR3 reads TGTGCCAGCAGTGAAAGGCGTCAGGCTGGCTATGGCTACACCTTC. This encodes CASSERRQAGYGYTF.

This sequence joins TRBV5-1 and TRBJ2-1, with a tentative D call TRBD1 (6 bases). CDR1 is SGHRS, CDR2 YFSETQ, per germline. This CDR3 region has 16 residues. V was trimmed by 3 bases and J by 0 bases, leaving 13 bases between them. The CDR3 coding sequence is TGCGCCAGCAGCTCCGGGACATCGAGCTCCTACAATGAGCAGTTCTTC. Protein: CASSSGTSSSYNEQFF.

This clonotype was recorded many times. The V and J genes are TRBV7-2 and TRBJ2-1, with D possibly being TRBD2 (6 bases). The germline V and J ends were trimmed by 5 bases and 5 bases, with 13 bases remaining between them. Germline-derived CDR1 and CDR2 are SGHTA and FQGNSA. The CDR3 totals 14 residues. In nucleotides, the CDR3 is TGTGCCAGCAGCCCGTGGACTACAAACAATGAGCAGTTCTTC. Translated, it gives CASSPWTTNNEQFF.

This chain links TRBV20-1 with TRBJ2-3; 7 bases are a match to TRBD2. The germline V gene encodes CDR1 DFQATT and CDR2 SNEGSKA (reference sequence). The CDR3 loop spans 13 amino acids. The CDR3 sequence: CRVGLGSTDTQYF. The CDR3 DNA reads as TGCAGGGTAGGACTAGGGAGCACAGATACGCAGTATTTT.

The rearrangement links TRBV7-6 to TRBJ2-5; TRBD2 aligns across 12 bases. J gave up 4 bases and V 5 bases, and 8 bases lay outside the gene matches. The CDR3 extends over 16 amino acids. Germline values: CDR1 SGHVS, CDR2 FNYEAQ. CDR3 region: CASSGRLAGDGETQYF. CDR3 in DNA: TGTGCCAGCAGCGGTCGACTAGCGGGGGATGGAGAGACCCAGTACTTC.

This chain connects TRBV7-2 to TRBJ2-7; tentative D call: TRBD1 (6 bases). Germline CDR1 reads SGHTA; CDR2 reads FQGNSA. The CDR3 consists of 12 residues. Trimming pared 4 bases from V and 5 bases from J, leaving 9 bases between. This chain's CDR3 is CASSSNRDEQYF. In DNA, the CDR3 is TGTGCCAGCAGCTCTAACAGGGACGAGCAGTACTTC.

This clonotype was detected only a few times. The genes are TRBV19 and TRBJ1-2; possibly TRBD1 for D (6 bases). Trimming pared 9 bases from V and 3 bases from J, leaving 17 bases between. CDR3 size: 14 residues. The germline CDR1 and CDR2 sequences are LNHDA and SQIVND (reference sequence). The CDR3 DNA is TGTGCCAGCCTAACCCCGGGACAAGACTATGGCTACACCTTC. It translates to CASLTPGQDYGYTF.